These T cell receptor beta chains were read from a single sample in a study of shared clonotypes between healthy human individuals. Some clones are missing from TCRdb's copy, which holds only in-frame ones; the method was immunoSEQ multiplex PCR. In the table there are 1 million to 1.2 million clones, 70% to 80% of which are singletons. Sequenced material: memory CD4+ T cells from PBMCs. The receptors here all came from a man aged 18 to 29 in good health. Some clones in this sample may be carry-over from other donors' samples. Each CDR3 is given with its conserved first and last residue. A D gene is named only where the DNA matches it firmly. Clone size is shown for a subset of rows, as once, few, many or a class of expanded clone.

v_call: TRBV6-5; clone_size: -; d_call: -; j_call: TRBJ2-6; cdr3_nt: TGTGCCAGCAGTTACGGAGGGTCTGGGGCCAACGTCCTGACTTTC; cdr3_aa: CASSYGGSGANVLTF
v_call: TRBV10-3; clone_size: -; d_call: TRBD2; j_call: TRBJ2-7; cdr3_nt: TGTGCCATCAGTGCCAGGACTAGCGGCTCCTACGAGCAGTACTTC; cdr3_aa: CAISARTSGSYEQYF
v_call: TRBV11-3; clone_size: -; d_call: -; j_call: TRBJ1-2; cdr3_nt: TGTGCCAGCAGCTTAGATTCCCCAAAACAGGGCGGTAAGGATGGCTACACCTTC; cdr3_aa: CASSLDSPKQGGKDGYTF
v_call: TRBV9; clone_size: once; d_call: -; j_call: TRBJ2-1; cdr3_nt: TGTGCCAGCAGCCCCCGTGGGGTTTACAATGAGCAGTTCTTC; cdr3_aa: CASSPRGVYNEQFF
v_call: TRBV5-6; clone_size: -; d_call: TRBD1; j_call: TRBJ2-2; cdr3_nt: TGTGCCAGCAGCCCGGGACAGGGGGCGCGTCTGTACACCGGGGAGCTGTTTTTT; cdr3_aa: CASSPGQGARLYTGELFF
v_call: TRBV28; clone_size: -; d_call: TRBD1; j_call: TRBJ2-5; cdr3_nt: TGTGCCAGCAGTTTCCAGGGGGCGGTCCAAGAGACCCAGTACTTC; cdr3_aa: CASSFQGAVQETQYF
v_call: TRBV18; clone_size: -; d_call: -; j_call: TRBJ2-5; cdr3_nt: TGTGCCAGCTCACCGAACAAGGGCGGGCAAGAGACCCAGTACTTC; cdr3_aa: CASSPNKGGQETQYF
v_call: TRBV2; clone_size: -; d_call: TRBD1; j_call: TRBJ2-2; cdr3_nt: TGTGCCAGTGCCGGGACAGGGGGCGCGGAGCTGTTTTTT; cdr3_aa: CASAGTGGAELFF
v_call: TRBV6-5; clone_size: -; d_call: -; j_call: TRBJ1-2; cdr3_nt: TGTGCCAGCAGCCGACAGCTCCTCTATGGCTACACCTTC; cdr3_aa: CASSRQLLYGYTF
v_call: TRBV28; clone_size: once; d_call: TRBD1; j_call: TRBJ2-5; cdr3_nt: TGTGCCAGCCGGCGGACAGGACAAGAGACCCAGTACTTC; cdr3_aa: CASRRTGQETQYF
v_call: TRBV28; clone_size: -; d_call: -; j_call: TRBJ2-7; cdr3_nt: TGTGCCAGCAGTTTACCCCCATACGAGCAGTACTTC; cdr3_aa: CASSLPPYEQYF
v_call: TRBV6-5; clone_size: once; d_call: -; j_call: TRBJ1-2; cdr3_nt: TGTGCCAGCACCGATCGATACCTTGGCTACACCTTC; cdr3_aa: CASTDRYLGYTF
v_call: TRBV29-1; clone_size: many; d_call: -; j_call: TRBJ2-7; cdr3_nt: TGCAGCGTTGATTCGTTTGGGTTAGGAGGCTACGAGCAGTACTTC; cdr3_aa: CSVDSFGLGGYEQYF
v_call: TRBV9; clone_size: many; d_call: TRBD2; j_call: TRBJ2-6; cdr3_nt: TGTGCCAGCAGCGTAGCGGGAGGGGTCGGGGCCAACGTCCTGACTTTC; cdr3_aa: CASSVAGGVGANVLTF
v_call: TRBV28; clone_size: few; d_call: TRBD1; j_call: TRBJ1-1; cdr3_nt: TGTGCCAGCAGACAGGGGGGCACTGAAGCTTTCTTT; cdr3_aa: CASRQGGTEAFF
v_call: TRBV18; clone_size: -; d_call: -; j_call: TRBJ2-7; cdr3_nt: TGTGCCAGCTCACCACGGGATTCCTACGAGCAGTACTTC; cdr3_aa: CASSPRDSYEQYF
v_call: TRBV27; clone_size: few; d_call: -; j_call: TRBJ1-5; cdr3_nt: TGTGCCAGCAGATTTAAGGCCTTAAATAGCAATCAGCCCCAGCATTTT; cdr3_aa: CASRFKALNSNQPQHF
v_call: TRBV5-1; clone_size: -; d_call: TRBD2; j_call: TRBJ2-3; cdr3_nt: TGCGCCAGCAGCTCCGAGCCGGGACTAGCGGGAGTGGATACGCAGTATTTT; cdr3_aa: CASSSEPGLAGVDTQYF
v_call: TRBV5-4; clone_size: -; d_call: -; j_call: TRBJ2-3; cdr3_nt: TGTGCCAGCAGCGTTACTCAGGGATCCACAGATACGCAGTATTTT; cdr3_aa: CASSVTQGSTDTQYF
v_call: TRBV6-1; clone_size: -; d_call: -; j_call: TRBJ1-3; cdr3_nt: TGTGCCAGCAGTGAAGTGTCGCTCTCTGGAAACACCATATATTTT; cdr3_aa: CASSEVSLSGNTIYF
v_call: TRBV28; clone_size: -; d_call: -; j_call: TRBJ1-1; cdr3_nt: TGTGCCAGCAGTTTAATAGGACAGAGCTTCACTGAAGCTTTCTTT; cdr3_aa: CASSLIGQSFTEAFF
v_call: TRBV19; clone_size: -; d_call: -; j_call: TRBJ2-3; cdr3_nt: TGTGCCAGTAGTAACTACAGGGCTGCACGCACAGATACGCAGTATTTT; cdr3_aa: CASSNYRAARTDTQYF
v_call: TRBV5-1; clone_size: -; d_call: -; j_call: TRBJ2-3; cdr3_nt: TGCGCCAGCAGCTTGGCCGCCCGGGGTACAGATACGCAGTATTTT; cdr3_aa: CASSLAARGTDTQYF
v_call: TRBV7-6; clone_size: -; d_call: -; j_call: TRBJ1-1; cdr3_nt: TGTGCCAGCAGCTTAGGCCCCACACAGAACACTGAAGCTTTCTTT; cdr3_aa: CASSLGPTQNTEAFF